This TCR beta chain was found in a study of post-analysis software for immune sequencing data. Note on this clonotype: Antigen unknown.

Regarding the study as a whole: A handful of TRBV segments (TRBV5-6, TRBV5-1 and TRBV20-1 among them) occurred more frequently in patients than in controls. Strong co-clustering by F measure linked samples that shared a preparation batch.

TCR beta cDNA libraries had unique molecular identifiers. TCRdb redid the calling of the PCR reads with MiXCR, one entry per CDR3 protein. Counted here are approximately 630,000 distinct CDR3 sequences, around 60% occurring once; the ten biggest clones make up around 10%. The germline gives CDR1 MNHNS, CDR2 SASEGT. This CDR3 contains 14 residues. V lost 6 bases to trimming and J lost 4 bases, with 16 bases between them. The TCR was taken from a girl aged 2 to 10 with multiple sclerosis. Specimen: blood. The chain couples TRBV6-1 to TRBJ2-7, with D uncertain. The CDR3 loop reads CASSHITQEYEQYF. The CDR3 nucleotides read TGTGCCAGCAGCCACATAACCCAGGAATACGAGCAGTACTTC.